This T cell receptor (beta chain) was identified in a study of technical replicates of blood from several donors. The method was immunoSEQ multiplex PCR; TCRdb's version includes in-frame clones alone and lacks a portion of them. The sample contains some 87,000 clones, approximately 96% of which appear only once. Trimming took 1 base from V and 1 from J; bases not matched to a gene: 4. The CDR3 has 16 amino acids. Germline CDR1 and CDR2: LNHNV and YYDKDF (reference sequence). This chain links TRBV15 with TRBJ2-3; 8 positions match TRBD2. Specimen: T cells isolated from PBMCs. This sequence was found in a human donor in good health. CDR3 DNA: TGTGCCACCAGCAGAGTCAGCGGGAGTGGCACAGATACGCAGTATTTT. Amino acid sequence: CATSRVSGSGTDTQYF.